Presented here are 5 T cell receptor beta chains from one specimen sequenced in a study of shared T cell receptors in the human thymus. Some clones are missing from TCRdb's copy, which holds only in-frame ones; the method was immunoSEQ multiplex PCR. This table holds 700,000 or so clones, approximately 85% found once. The sample was also linked to a second study, of human thymus T cells.

What was sequenced was thymocytes. The receptors shown here come from a girl in the first two years of life with a congenital heart defect.

The rearrangement links TRBV5-1 to TRBJ1-1; 9 bases map to TRBD1. CDR3 length equals 17 residues. The junction had 6 bases not matched to a gene; V was cut back by 0 bases and J by 0 bases. Germline V gene sequence: CDR1 SGHRS, CDR2 YFSETQ. CDR3 sequence: CASSLERTGAMNTEAFF. DNA for the CDR3: TGCGCCAGCAGCTTGGAAAGGACAGGGGCTATGAACACTGAAGCTTTCTTT.

This sequence joins TRBV6-1 and TRBJ2-6; possibly TRBD2 for D (6 bases). The germline CDR1 and CDR2 sequences are MNHNS and SASEGT. V lost 8 bases and J lost 2, with 10 bases in between. The CDR3 totals 14 residues. The CDR3 loop reads CASGGPPGANVLTF. As DNA, the CDR3 is TGTGCCAGCGGAGGGCCTCCTGGGGCCAACGTCCTGACTTTC.

The chain couples TRBV7-3 to TRBJ2-3; D is possibly TRBD1 (5 bases). V was trimmed by 4 bases and J by 1 base, leaving 12 bases between them. The germline V gene encodes CDR1 SGHTA and CDR2 FQGTGA. The CDR3 has 15 residues. For the CDR3, the DNA is TGTGCCAGCAGCTCGACAGCCGGTTGCACAGATACGCAGTATTTT. Translating gives CASSSTAGCTDTQYF.

This clone was recorded once. V is TRBV30 and J is TRBJ1-1; D remains ambiguous. V lost 6 bases, J lost 1 base, and 12 bases lay in between. Germline V gives CDR1 GTSNPN, CDR2 SVGIG (reference sequence). This CDR3 contains 13 residues. The DNA for the CDR3 is TGTGCCTGCCTCGCGGCCCCGAACACTGAAGCTTTCTTT. Protein sequence: CACLAAPNTEAFF.

The chain links TRBV15 to TRBJ2-7, with TRBD2 identical over 8 bases. V shed 7 bases and J 4 bases; nucleotides not matched to a gene: 12. Per the germline V gene, CDR1 is LNHNV and CDR2 is YYDKDF (reference sequence). The CDR3 is 15 amino acids. The CDR3 loop is CATTDSVAGKYEQYF. CDR3 in DNA: TGTGCCACCACCGACTCGGTAGCGGGGAAATACGAGCAGTACTTC.